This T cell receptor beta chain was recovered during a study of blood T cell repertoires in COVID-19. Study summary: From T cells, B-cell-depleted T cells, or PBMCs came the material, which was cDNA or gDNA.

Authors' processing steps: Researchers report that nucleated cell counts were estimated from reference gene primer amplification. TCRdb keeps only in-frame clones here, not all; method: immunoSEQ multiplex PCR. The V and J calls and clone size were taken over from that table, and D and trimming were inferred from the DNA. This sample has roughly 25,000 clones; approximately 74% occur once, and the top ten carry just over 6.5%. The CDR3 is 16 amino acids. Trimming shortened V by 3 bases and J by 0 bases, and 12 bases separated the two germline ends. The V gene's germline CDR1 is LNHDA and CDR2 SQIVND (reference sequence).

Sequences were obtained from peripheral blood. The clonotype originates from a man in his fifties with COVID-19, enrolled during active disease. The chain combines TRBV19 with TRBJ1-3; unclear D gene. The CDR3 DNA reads TGTGCCAGTAGTATGTCAGGAGGATTCTCTGGAAACACCATATATTTT. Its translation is CASSMSGGFSGNTIYF.